These 32 T cell receptor beta chains were sequenced from one sample in a study of T cell repertoires in cytomegalovirus infection. TCRdb passed the reads through MiXCR, listing each CDR3 protein once. The sample has a few hundred thousand distinct CDR3 sequences; roughly 43% are singletons. No cognate antigen is known for these TCRs. The source was cultured PBMCs, collected from culture after CMV antigen stimulation. These receptors were taken from a human donor in good health (CMV status not recorded). Some clones in this sample may be carry-over from other donors' samples.

This chain links TRBV7-2 with TRBJ2-3, with D unclear. V lost 1 base, J lost 2 bases, and 7 bases lay in between. Germline V lookup: CDR1 SGHTA, CDR2 FQGNSA. CDR3 length: 14 residues. Written as DNA, the CDR3 is TGTGCCAGCAGCTTAGTTCCGGCCACAGATACGCAGTATTTT. Protein: CASSLVPATDTQYF.

This clonotype was observed a handful of times. The chain combines TRBV20-1 with TRBJ2-3; TRBD2 is a possible D gene (5 bases). The germline V gene encodes CDR1 DFQATT and CDR2 SNEGSKA (reference sequence). The CDR3 spans 17 residues. Trimming pared 0 bases from V and 4 bases from J, leaving 20 bases between. The CDR3 loop reads CSARDPRPGNSADTQYF. In DNA form, the CDR3 reads TGCAGTGCTAGAGATCCTCGTCCCGGGAACTCCGCAGATACGCAGTATTTT.

This clonotype was detected only a few times. The chain uses TRBV2 and TRBJ1-3, with D hard to call. V gave up 5 bases and J gave up 2 bases, with 19 bases separating them. The CDR3 is made up of 17 amino acids. Looked up from germline, CDR1 is SNHLY and CDR2 is FYNNEI. The CDR3 sequence is CASSYETLPVPGNTIYF. The CDR3 nucleotides are TGTGCCAGCAGTTATGAGACCTTACCAGTTCCTGGAAACACCATATATTTT.

There are many counts of this clonotype. V is TRBV7-2 and J is TRBJ2-2; possibly TRBD2 for D (5 bases). Trimming took 5 bases from V and 0 from J, leaving 13 bases between them. The CDR3 is 16 residues long. Germline loops: CDR1 SGHTA, CDR2 FQGNSA. This CDR3 reads CASSPRRLANTGELFF. CDR3 nucleotides: TGTGCCAGCAGCCCCAGGAGGCTCGCGAACACCGGGGAGCTGTTTTTT.

This chain joins TRBV20-1 and TRBJ2-6; D possibly corresponds to TRBD2 (5 bases). Germline V gene sequence: CDR1 DFQATT, CDR2 SNEGSKA (reference sequence). The V end was cut by 6 bases, the J end by 7 bases, with 10 bases between. The CDR3 extends over 12 amino acids. The CDR3 spells CSATRGANVLTF. The CDR3 DNA reads as TGCAGTGCAACCCGGGGAGCCAACGTCCTGACTTTC.

V gene TRBV6-1 combines with J gene TRBJ2-7, with D possibly TRBD1 on 6 matching bases. There are 14 residues in the CDR3. The germline V gene encodes CDR1 MNHNS and CDR2 SASEGT. Trimming cost V 8 bases and J 4 bases, with 18 bases left between them. The CDR3 loop reads CASGLRDRLYEQYF. CDR3 nucleotide sequence: TGTGCCAGCGGCCTCCGAGACAGGCTATACGAGCAGTACTTC.

The V and J genes are TRBV7-2 and TRBJ2-1, with 7 nucleotides matching TRBD2. Per the germline V gene, CDR1 is SGHTA and CDR2 is FQGNSA. The CDR3 has 13 residues. After removal of 4 bases from V and 7 bases from J, the junction contained 4 bases not matched to a gene. In DNA form, the CDR3 reads TGTGCCAGCAGCTCCGAAGCGGGAAATGAGCAGTTCTTC. Its protein is CASSSEAGNEQFF.

A note on this clonotype: A much bigger clone sits one base away, suggesting this may be a read error. This chain links TRBV2 with TRBJ2-5; D is ambiguous. CDR1 is SNHLY, CDR2 FYNNEI, per germline. The CDR3 has 10 residues. This CDR3 reads CASTEETQYF. CDR3 DNA: TGTGCCAGCACTGAAGAGACCCAGTACTTC.

This clonotype was found many times. The genes are TRBV6-1 and TRBJ1-5; a weak D match, TRBD1 (5 bases). V shed 0 bases and J shed 7 bases, with 25 bases lying between them. Germline CDR1 is MNHNS and CDR2 is SASEGT. There are 19 residues in the CDR3. Here the CDR3 reads CASSEAVLIPGELRQPQHF. The CDR3 nucleotides are TGTGCCAGCAGTGAAGCGGTCCTAATTCCGGGGGAATTGAGGCAGCCCCAGCATTTT.

In this sample, this clonotype turned up a few times. The chain links TRBV7-3 to TRBJ1-2; D gene ambiguous. The CDR3 spans 13 residues. Germline CDR1 is SGHTA and CDR2 is FQGTGA. Trimming took off 3 bases at V and 4 bases at J, with 9 bases between the two ends. The CDR3 sequence is CASSLPVIYGYTF. CDR3 DNA: TGTGCCAGCAGCTTGCCAGTAATCTATGGCTACACCTTC.

For this clonotype: A junction end diverges from the germline sequence, so it may reflect a read error. Here the CDR3 reads CASSYPPGAGANNELFF. In nucleotides, the CDR3 is TGTGCCAGCAGTTACCCCCCTGGGGCGGGGGCGAACAATGAGCTGTTCTTC. This rearrangement joins TRBV6-8 to TRBJ2-1, with D possibly TRBD2 on 7 matching bases. The CDR3 loop spans 17 amino acids. Looked up from germline, CDR1 is MNHGY and CDR2 is SAAAGT.

This clonotype has only one observation. The rearrangement links TRBV12-3 or TRBV12-4 to TRBJ2-2; D not certain. V lost 2 bases and J lost 7, with 8 bases in between. The CDR3 consists of 13 residues. The CDR3 region is CASSLQVDGELFF. The CDR3 bases are TGTGCCAGCAGTTTACAGGTTGACGGGGAGCTGTTTTTT.

The chain is built from TRBV7-3 and TRBJ2-2, with 7 bases lining up with TRBD1. The V and J ends lost 2 bases and 5 bases, in that order; junction bases with no gene match: 11. Germline values: CDR1 SGHTA, CDR2 FQGTGA. This CDR3 spans 17 amino acids. Written as DNA, the CDR3 is TGTGCCAGCAGCTTAGGGGCCGGGACAGATGGTACCGGGGAGCTGTTTTTT. It yields the protein CASSLGAGTDGTGELFF.

Only a few counts were recorded for this clonotype. The J gene is TRBJ2-5, the V gene TRBV11-2, with D possibly TRBD1 on 5 matching bases. Germline CDR1 and CDR2: SGHAT and FQNNGV. Trimming removed 1 base at V and 4 bases at J, with 16 bases between. The CDR3 runs to 16 residues. This CDR3 is CASSLGRQIPIETQYF. In DNA, the CDR3 is TGTGCCAGCAGCTTAGGACGACAGATCCCAATAGAGACCCAGTACTTC.

The chain uses TRBV20-1 and TRBJ2-7, with D perhaps TRBD2 (6 bases). The CDR3 is 12 amino acids. The germline V gene encodes CDR1 DFQATT and CDR2 SNEGSKA (reference sequence). Trimming removed 5 bases from V and 6 bases from J, with 14 bases in between. The CDR3 DNA reads as TGCAGTGCTCGCCCCGGGGGAGGCGAGCAGTACTTC. This sequence encodes CSARPGGGEQYF.

This clonotype has just a few counts. This rearrangement joins TRBV6-8 to TRBJ2-7; 8 bases are a match to TRBD1. Germline trimming cut 8 bases from V and 3 bases from J; bases unmatched to any gene: 9. Germline V gives CDR1 MNHGY, CDR2 SAAAGT. The CDR3 loop spans 14 amino acids. CDR3 in amino acids: CASGGTGGGYEQYF. As DNA, the CDR3 is TGTGCCAGCGGGGGTACAGGGGGAGGCTACGAGCAGTACTTC.

The V call is TRBV14, the J call TRBJ2-1; perhaps TRBD2 as D (5 bases). The germline V and J ends were trimmed by 1 base and 0 bases, with 7 bases remaining between them. CDR1 is SGHDN, CDR2 FVKESK, per germline. The length of the CDR3 is 15 residues. DNA for the CDR3: TGTGCCAGCAGCCAAGGGCGGGCCTCCTACAATGAGCAGTTCTTC. This encodes CASSQGRASYNEQFF.

This clonotype was counted a few times. The chain links TRBV7-2 to TRBJ1-3, with TRBD1 as a possible D gene (6 bases). The CDR3 spans 16 residues. V was shortened by 1 base and J by 4 bases, with 14 bases between the two germline ends. Per germline, CDR1 SGHTA and CDR2 FQGNSA. CDR3 nucleotides: TGTGCCAGCAGCTTAGTAGGGCAGGGGATAGGAAACACCATATATTTT. It translates to CASSLVGQGIGNTIYF.

The V gene is TRBV11-2, the J gene TRBJ1-2; the match to TRBD1 covers 8 bases. V trimming: 5 bases; J trimming: 2 bases; junction bases outside the gene matches: 4. The germline gives CDR1 SGHAT, CDR2 FQNNGV. There are 14 residues in the CDR3. CDR3 bases: TGTGCCAGCAGCCGCGGACAGGGCAACTATGGCTACACCTTC. This gives the protein CASSRGQGNYGYTF.

The V and J genes are TRBV15 and TRBJ2-5; D is possibly TRBD2 (5 bases). V was cut by 0 bases and J by 2 bases, with 19 bases left in between. The V gene's germline CDR1 is LNHNV and CDR2 YYDKDF (reference sequence). This CDR3 region has 18 residues. CDR3 amino acids: CATSRDPDSAVEQETQYF. The CDR3 DNA reads TGTGCCACCAGCAGAGACCCAGACTCAGCGGTAGAACAAGAGACCCAGTACTTC. The full variable domain, with the rest looked up from reference TRBV15 and TRBJ2-5, is DAMVIQNPRYQVTQFGKPVTLSCSQTLNHNVMYWYQQKSSQAPKLLFHYYDKDFNNEADTPDNFQSRRPNTSFCFLDIRSPGLGDTAMYLCATSRDPDSAVEQETQYFGPGTRLLVL.

The chain uses TRBV5-4 and TRBJ2-7; weak D call: TRBD2 (6 bases). CDR3 length equals 16 residues. V lost 4 bases and J lost 10, with 27 bases in between. The germline V gene has CDR1 SGHNT and CDR2 YYREEE (reference sequence). The CDR3 here is CASSPRTGDVQVRQYF. CDR3 nucleotide sequence: TGTGCCAGCAGCCCTCGAACGGGGGACGTCCAAGTGCGACAGTACTTC.

The table lists this clonotype with a few counts. The chain uses TRBV19 and TRBJ2-1; D gene uncertain. From germline, CDR1 is LNHDA and CDR2 SQIVND (reference sequence). This CDR3 is built from 15 residues. V dropped 3 bases and J dropped 3 bases, with 12 bases sitting between them. Here the CDR3 DNA reads TGTGCCAGTAGTATGGAGCGAACGCTCTACAATGAGCAGTTCTTC. Protein product: CASSMERTLYNEQFF.

The chain employs TRBV18 and TRBJ2-1; D is possibly TRBD2 (6 bases). Germline lookup yields CDR1 KGHSH and CDR2 LQKENI. There are 15 residues in the CDR3. V dropped 3 bases and J dropped 6 bases, with 15 bases sitting between them. CDR3 protein: CASSPNRDFANEQFF. The CDR3, as DNA: TGTGCCAGCTCACCGAACCGGGACTTTGCCAATGAGCAGTTCTTC. The complete variable domain, with remaining parts taken from reference TRBV18 and TRBJ2-1, reads NAGVMQNPRHLVRRRGQEARLRCSPMKGHSHVYWYRQLPEEGLKFMVYLQKENIIDESGMPKERFSAEFPKEGPSILRIQQVVRGDSAAYFCASSPNRDFANEQFFGPGTRLTVL.

This clonotype has a handful of counts. CDR3 bases: TGTGCCAGCAGCTTCGGAGAGGACACAGATACGCAGTATTTT. It is translated as CASSFGEDTDTQYF. This chain joins TRBV7-6 and TRBJ2-3, with D uncertain. CDR1 is SGHVS and CDR2 is FNYEAQ in the germline V gene. V gave up 3 bases and J gave up 2 bases, with 9 bases separating them. This CDR3 comprises 14 residues.

The chain is built from TRBV5-5 and TRBJ2-3, with no clear D. Trimming took 4 bases from V and 2 from J, leaving 11 bases between them. Germline V gene lookup returns CDR1 SGHKS and CDR2 YYEKEE (reference sequence). The CDR3 is 14 residues long. CDR3 DNA: TGTGCCAGCAGCCAGCAGGCCTACACAGATACGCAGTATTTT. This sequence encodes CASSQQAYTDTQYF.

In this sample, this clonotype turned up many times. The chain combines TRBV7-2 with TRBJ1-3; a weak D match, TRBD1 (5 bases). CDR3 size: 15 residues. Per the germline V gene, CDR1 is SGHTA and CDR2 is FQGNSA. The V gene lost 4 bases and the J gene lost 0 bases, with 10 bases spanning the gap. The CDR3 DNA follows: TGTGCCAGCAGCTACGGGGCAAACTCTGGAAACACCATATATTTT. It specifies CASSYGANSGNTIYF.

The table lists this clonotype with a count of one. V gene TRBV20-1 combines with J gene TRBJ2-5; TRBD2 agrees at 8 bases. This CDR3 is 15 amino acids long. Germline V lookup: CDR1 DFQATT, CDR2 SNEGSKA (reference sequence). V shed 5 bases, J shed 5 bases, and the junction held 13 bases outside the gene matches. The CDR3 region is CSARSVAGWGETQYF. The CDR3 coding sequence is TGCAGTGCTCGATCTGTAGCGGGATGGGGGGAGACCCAGTACTTC.

This chain joins TRBV20-1 and TRBJ1-5, with 9 bases identical to TRBD1. Germline V gene sequence: CDR1 DFQATT, CDR2 SNEGSKA (reference sequence). V lost 3 bases and J lost 6; bases outside the gene matches: 6. The CDR3 has 14 amino acids. CDR3 in DNA: TGCAGTGCTAGTGATACAGGGGGCGGTCAGCCCCAGCATTTT. Protein product: CSASDTGGGQPQHF.

This clonotype was detected only a few times. V is TRBV20-1 and J is TRBJ2-7; the D gene could be TRBD1 or TRBD2 (5 bases each). The V end lost 5 bases, the J end lost 1 base, and 12 bases lay between the germline ends. This CDR3 spans 13 amino acids. In germline, CDR1 is DFQATT, CDR2 SNEGSKA (reference sequence). CDR3 residues: CSAWDGHSYEQYF. The CDR3 DNA is TGCAGTGCTTGGGACGGTCATTCCTACGAGCAGTACTTC.

The chain carries TRBV4-1 and TRBJ2-7, with 10 bases that match TRBD1. Losses at the gene ends were 2 bases for V and 4 bases for J; bases not matched to a gene: 5. The CDR3 length is 15 residues. Germline CDR1 MGHRA, CDR2 YSYEKL. In nucleotides, the CDR3 is TGCGCCAGCAGCCAACCGGGACAGGGGTGGTACGAGCAGTACTTC. This translates into CASSQPGQGWYEQYF.

The chain carries TRBV3-1 and TRBJ1-3; 7 bases map to TRBD1. The ends lost 3 bases at V and 2 bases at J; junction bases unmatched: 4. The CDR3 spans 15 residues. CDR1 LGHDT and CDR2 YNNKEL come from the germline V gene (reference sequence). The CDR3, as DNA: TGTGCCAGCAGCCATTCGGACAGGCCTGGAAACACCATATATTTT. The encoded protein is CASSHSDRPGNTIYF.

This clonotype appeared a few times. The chain recombines TRBV28 with TRBJ2-7; the D gene is possibly TRBD1 (5 bases). The CDR3 contains 17 residues. V was cut by 5 bases and J by 0 bases, with 20 bases left in between. The germline V gene encodes CDR1 MDHEN and CDR2 SYDVKM. As DNA, the CDR3 is TGTGCCAGCAGTCCCCGGCCAGGGCATATTAGCTCCTACGAGCAGTACTTC. It is translated as CASSPRPGHISSYEQYF. Supplemented by reference TRBV28 and TRBJ2-7, the full variable domain reads DVKVTQSSRYLVKRTGEKVFLECVQDMDHENMFWYRQDPGLGLRLIYFSYDVKMKEKGDIPEGYSVSREKKERFSLILESASTNQTSMYLCASSPRPGHISSYEQYFGPGTRLTVT.